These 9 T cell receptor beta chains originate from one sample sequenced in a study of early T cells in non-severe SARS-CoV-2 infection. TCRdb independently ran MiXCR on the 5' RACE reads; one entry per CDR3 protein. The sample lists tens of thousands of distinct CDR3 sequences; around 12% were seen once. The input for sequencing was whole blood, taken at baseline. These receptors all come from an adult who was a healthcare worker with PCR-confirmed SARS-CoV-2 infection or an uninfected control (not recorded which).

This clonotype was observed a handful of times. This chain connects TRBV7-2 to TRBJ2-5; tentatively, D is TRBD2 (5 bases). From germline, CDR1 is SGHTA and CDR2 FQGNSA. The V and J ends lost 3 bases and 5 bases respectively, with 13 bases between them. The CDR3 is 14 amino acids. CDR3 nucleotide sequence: TGTGCCAGCAGCTTGGGGAGCGTGATGGAGACCCAGTACTTC. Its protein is CASSLGSVMETQYF.

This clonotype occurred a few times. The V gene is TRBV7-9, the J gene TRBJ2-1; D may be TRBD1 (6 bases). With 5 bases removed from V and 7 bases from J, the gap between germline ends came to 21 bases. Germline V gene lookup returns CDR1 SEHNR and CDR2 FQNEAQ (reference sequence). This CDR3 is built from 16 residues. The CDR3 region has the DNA TGTGCCAGCAGCCCATTCTACAGGGTATCCGGGAATGAGCAGTTCTTC. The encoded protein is CASSPFYRVSGNEQFF.

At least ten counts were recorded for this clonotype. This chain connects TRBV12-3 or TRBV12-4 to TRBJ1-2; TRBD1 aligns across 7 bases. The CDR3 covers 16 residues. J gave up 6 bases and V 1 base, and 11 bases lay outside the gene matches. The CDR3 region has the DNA TGTGCCAGCAGTTTAGGGGGCCGCAGGGGGGCCGATGGCTACACCTTC. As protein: CASSLGGRRGADGYTF.

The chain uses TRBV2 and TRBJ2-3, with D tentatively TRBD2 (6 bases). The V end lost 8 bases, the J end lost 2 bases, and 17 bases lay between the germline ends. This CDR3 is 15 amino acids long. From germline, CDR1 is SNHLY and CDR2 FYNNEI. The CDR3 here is CASSPGGNPTDTQYF. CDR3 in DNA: TGTGCCAGCTCCCCTGGGGGGAACCCCACAGATACGCAGTATTTT.

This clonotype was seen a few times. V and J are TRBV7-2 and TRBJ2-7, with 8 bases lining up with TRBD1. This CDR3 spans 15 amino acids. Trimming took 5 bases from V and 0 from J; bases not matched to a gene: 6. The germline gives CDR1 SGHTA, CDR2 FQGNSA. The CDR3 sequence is CASSPMTGASYEQYF. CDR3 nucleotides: TGTGCCAGCAGCCCAATGACAGGGGCCTCCTACGAGCAGTACTTC.

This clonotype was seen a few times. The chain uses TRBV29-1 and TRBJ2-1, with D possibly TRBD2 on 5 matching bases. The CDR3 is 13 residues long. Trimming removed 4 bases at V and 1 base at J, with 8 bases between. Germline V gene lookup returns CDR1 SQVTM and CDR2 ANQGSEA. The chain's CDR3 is CSVGGISYNEQFF. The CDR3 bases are TGCAGCGTTGGAGGGATTTCCTACAATGAGCAGTTCTTC.

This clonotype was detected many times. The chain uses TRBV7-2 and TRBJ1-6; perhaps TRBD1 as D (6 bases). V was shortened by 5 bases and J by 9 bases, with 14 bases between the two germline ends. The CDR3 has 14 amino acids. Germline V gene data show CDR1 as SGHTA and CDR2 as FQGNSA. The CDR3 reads CASSRNQGGSPLHF. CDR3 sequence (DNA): TGTGCCAGCAGCCGCAATCAAGGGGGTTCACCCCTCCACTTT.

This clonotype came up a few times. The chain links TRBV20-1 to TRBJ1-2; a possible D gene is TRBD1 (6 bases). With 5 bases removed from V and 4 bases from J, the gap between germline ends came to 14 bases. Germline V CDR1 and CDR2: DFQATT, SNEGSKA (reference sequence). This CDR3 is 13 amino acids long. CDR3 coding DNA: TGCAGTGCTCCGACTCAGGGGCTCTATGGCTACACCTTC. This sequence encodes CSAPTQGLYGYTF.

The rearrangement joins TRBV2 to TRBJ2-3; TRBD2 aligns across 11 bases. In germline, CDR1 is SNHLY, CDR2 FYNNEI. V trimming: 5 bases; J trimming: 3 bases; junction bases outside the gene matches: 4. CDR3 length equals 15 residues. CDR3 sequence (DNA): TGTGCCAGCAGTCGAACTAGCGGGGGAACAGATACGCAGTATTTT. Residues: CASSRTSGGTDTQYF.